This T cell receptor beta chain was obtained from a study of T cells in Graves' hyperthyroidism and ophthalmopathy. There were TCR beta CDR3 regions amplified from RNA transcripts. During a first-round RT-PCR of the TCR CDR3, the HTBI primer set was used. MiXCR, applied by TCRdb to the multiplex PCR reads, yields one record per CDR3 protein. Of about 600,000 distinct CDR3 sequences in the sample, roughly 15% were seen once. The germline V gene encodes CDR1 LGHDT and CDR2 YNNKEL (reference sequence). The CDR3 has 15 residues. This clonotype was seen a handful of times. The antigen remains undetermined. Possible read error: a much larger clone is one base away. Study outcomes and limitations: Most clonotypes expanded in the thyroid (above 0.001) were also present in blood.

V is TRBV3-1 and J is TRBJ1-5; D call uncertain. The TCR sequence derives from a woman aged 50 to 60 with Graves' ophthalmopathy. Sequencing was done on a sample of blood. CDR3 amino acids: CASSQGTGINRPQHF. The CDR3 DNA follows: TGTGCCAGCAGCCAAGGCACGGGGATTAATCGGCCCCAGCATTTT.